What follows is one T cell receptor (beta chain) and its context. The antigen is unknown. The PCR used 60 Vbeta and 13 Jbeta primers. Libraries were prepared by immunoSEQ multiplex PCR; TCRdb keeps only in-frame clonotypes and omits some of them. The sample yields about 89,000 clones, approximately 71% seen once. This record belongs to a study of cytomegalovirus exposure and HLA in healthy donors. General observations from the study: Some V segments (TRBV6-2 and TRBV6-3 among them) were excluded as indistinguishable.

CDR3 length: 13 amino acids. With V trimmed by 6 bases and J by 8 bases, 8 bases remained unmatched. The germline V gene has CDR1 MDHEN and CDR2 SYDVKM. The origin of this receptor is a man under 40 in good health and CMV-seronegative. Sequencing used PBMCs. This chain links TRBV28 with TRBJ2-7; TRBD1 aligns across 9 bases. For the CDR3, the DNA is TGTGCCAGCAGATCACCCGGGACAGGGAAGCAGTACTTC. Its translation is CASRSPGTGKQYF. Full variable domain (remainder filled in from reference TRBV28 and TRBJ2-7): DVKVTQSSRYLVKRTGEKVFLECVQDMDHENMFWYRQDPGLGLRLIYFSYDVKMKEKGDIPEGYSVSREKKERFSLILESASTNQTSMYLCASRSPGTGKQYFGPGTRLTVT.